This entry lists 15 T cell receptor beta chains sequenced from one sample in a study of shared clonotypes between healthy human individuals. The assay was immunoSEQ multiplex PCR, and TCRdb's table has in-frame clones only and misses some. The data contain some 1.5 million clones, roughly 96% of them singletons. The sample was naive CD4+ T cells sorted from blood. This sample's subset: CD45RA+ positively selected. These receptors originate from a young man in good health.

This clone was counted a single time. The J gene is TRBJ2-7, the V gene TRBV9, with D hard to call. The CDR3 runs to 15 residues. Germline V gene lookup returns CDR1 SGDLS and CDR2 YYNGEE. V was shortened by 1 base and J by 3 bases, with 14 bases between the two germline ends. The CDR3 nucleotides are TGTGCCAGCAGCGTATCCTTCGGCTTTGACTACGAGCAGTACTTC. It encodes CASSVSFGFDYEQYF.

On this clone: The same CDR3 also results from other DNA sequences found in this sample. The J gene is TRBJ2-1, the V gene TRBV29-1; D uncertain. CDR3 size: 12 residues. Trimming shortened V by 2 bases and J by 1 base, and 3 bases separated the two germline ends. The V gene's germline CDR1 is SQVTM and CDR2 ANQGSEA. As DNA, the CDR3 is TGCAGCGTTGAATCTTCCTACAATGAGCAGTTCTTC. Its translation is CSVESSYNEQFF.

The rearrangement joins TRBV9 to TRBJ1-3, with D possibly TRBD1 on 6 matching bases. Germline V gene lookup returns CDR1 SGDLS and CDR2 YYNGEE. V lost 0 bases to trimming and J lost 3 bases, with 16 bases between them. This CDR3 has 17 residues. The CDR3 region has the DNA TGTGCCAGCAGCGTAGCTCTAAGCAGGGGAGGTGGAAACACCATATATTTT. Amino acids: CASSVALSRGGGNTIYF. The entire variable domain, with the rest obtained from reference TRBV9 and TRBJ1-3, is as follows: DSGVTQTPKHLITATGQRVTLRCSPRSGDLSVYWYQQSLDQGLQFLIQYYNGEERAKGNILERFSAQQFPDLHSELNLSSLELGDSALYFCASSVALSRGGGNTIYFGEGSWLTVV.

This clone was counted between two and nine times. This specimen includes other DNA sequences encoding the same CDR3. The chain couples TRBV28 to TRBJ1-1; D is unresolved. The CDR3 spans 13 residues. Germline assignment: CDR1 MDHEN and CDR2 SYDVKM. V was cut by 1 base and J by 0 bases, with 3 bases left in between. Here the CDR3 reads CASSLSVNTEAFF. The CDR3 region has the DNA TGTGCCAGCAGTTTATCGGTGAACACTGAAGCTTTCTTT.

The CDR3 DNA reads TGTGCCAGCAGTGAAGCGTGGATTTTAGCGGCTAACACCGGGGAGCTGTTTTTT. As protein: CASSEAWILAANTGELFF. The chain carries TRBV6-1 and TRBJ2-2, with D possibly being TRBD2 (6 bases). The CDR3 is 18 amino acids. Germline CDR1 reads MNHNS; CDR2 reads SASEGT. V was trimmed by 0 bases and J by 2 bases, leaving 16 bases between them.

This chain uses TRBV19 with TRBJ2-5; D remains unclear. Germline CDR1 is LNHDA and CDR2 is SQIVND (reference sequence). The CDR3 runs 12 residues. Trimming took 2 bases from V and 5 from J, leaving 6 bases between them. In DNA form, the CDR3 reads TGTGCCAGTAGTATACCGTGGGAGACCCAGTACTTC. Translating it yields CASSIPWETQYF.

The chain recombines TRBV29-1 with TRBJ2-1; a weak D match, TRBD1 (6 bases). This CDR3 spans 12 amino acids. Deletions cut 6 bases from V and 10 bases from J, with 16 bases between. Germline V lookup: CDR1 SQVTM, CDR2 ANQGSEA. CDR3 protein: CSVVKTGPEQFF. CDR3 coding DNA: TGCAGCGTCGTCAAAACAGGGCCCGAGCAGTTCTTC.

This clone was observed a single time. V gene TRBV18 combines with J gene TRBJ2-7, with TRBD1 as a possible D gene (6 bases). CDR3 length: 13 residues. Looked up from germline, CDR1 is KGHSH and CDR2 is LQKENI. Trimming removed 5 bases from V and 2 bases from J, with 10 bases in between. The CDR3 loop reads CASSRDKAYEQYF. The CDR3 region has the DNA TGTGCCAGCTCAAGGGACAAAGCCTACGAGCAGTACTTC.

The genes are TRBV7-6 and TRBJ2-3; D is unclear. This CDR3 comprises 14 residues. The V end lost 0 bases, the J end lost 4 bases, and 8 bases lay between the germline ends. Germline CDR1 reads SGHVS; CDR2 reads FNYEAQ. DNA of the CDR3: TGTGCCAGCAGCTTAGCGCTGGGTTCAGATACGCAGTATTTT. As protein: CASSLALGSDTQYF.

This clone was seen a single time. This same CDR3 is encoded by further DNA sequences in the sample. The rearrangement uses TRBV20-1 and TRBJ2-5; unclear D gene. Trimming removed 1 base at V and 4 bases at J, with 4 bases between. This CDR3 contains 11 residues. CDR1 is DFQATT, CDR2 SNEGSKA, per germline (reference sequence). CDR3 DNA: TGCAGTGCTAGAGGAGTAGAGACCCAGTACTTC. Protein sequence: CSARGVETQYF.

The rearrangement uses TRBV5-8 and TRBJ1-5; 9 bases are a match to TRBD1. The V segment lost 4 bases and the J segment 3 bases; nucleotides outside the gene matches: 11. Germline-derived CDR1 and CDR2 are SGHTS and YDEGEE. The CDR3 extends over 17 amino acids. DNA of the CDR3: TGTGCCAGCAGCCTGTCCGGGACAGGGTCTCTCAATCAGCCCCAGCATTTT. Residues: CASSLSGTGSLNQPQHF.

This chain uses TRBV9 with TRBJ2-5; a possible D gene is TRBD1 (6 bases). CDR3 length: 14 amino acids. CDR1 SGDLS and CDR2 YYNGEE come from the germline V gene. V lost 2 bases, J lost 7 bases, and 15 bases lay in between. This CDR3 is CASSVLGAEGTQYF. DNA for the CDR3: TGTGCCAGCAGCGTGCTGGGGGCGGAAGGGACCCAGTACTTC.

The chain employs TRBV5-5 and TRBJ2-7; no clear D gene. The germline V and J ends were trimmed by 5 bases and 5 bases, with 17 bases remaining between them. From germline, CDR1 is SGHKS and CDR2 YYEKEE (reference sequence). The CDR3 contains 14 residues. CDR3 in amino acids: CASSPFGFGDEQYF. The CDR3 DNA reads TGTGCCAGCAGTCCCTTCGGGTTTGGGGACGAGCAGTACTTC.

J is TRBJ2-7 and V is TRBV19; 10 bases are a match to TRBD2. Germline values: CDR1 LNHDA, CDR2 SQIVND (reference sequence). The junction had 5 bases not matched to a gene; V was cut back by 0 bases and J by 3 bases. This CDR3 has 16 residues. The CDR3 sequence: CASSIDSSSGSYEQYF. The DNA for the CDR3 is TGTGCCAGTAGTATAGATTCTTCTAGCGGGAGCTACGAGCAGTACTTC.

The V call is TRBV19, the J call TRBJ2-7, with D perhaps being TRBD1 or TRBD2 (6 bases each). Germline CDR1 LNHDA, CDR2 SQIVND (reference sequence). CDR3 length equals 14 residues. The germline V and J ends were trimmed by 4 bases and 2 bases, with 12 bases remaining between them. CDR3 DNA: TGTGCCAGTAGTAGGGGGGCCCAAACCTACGAGCAGTACTTC. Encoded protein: CASSRGAQTYEQYF.